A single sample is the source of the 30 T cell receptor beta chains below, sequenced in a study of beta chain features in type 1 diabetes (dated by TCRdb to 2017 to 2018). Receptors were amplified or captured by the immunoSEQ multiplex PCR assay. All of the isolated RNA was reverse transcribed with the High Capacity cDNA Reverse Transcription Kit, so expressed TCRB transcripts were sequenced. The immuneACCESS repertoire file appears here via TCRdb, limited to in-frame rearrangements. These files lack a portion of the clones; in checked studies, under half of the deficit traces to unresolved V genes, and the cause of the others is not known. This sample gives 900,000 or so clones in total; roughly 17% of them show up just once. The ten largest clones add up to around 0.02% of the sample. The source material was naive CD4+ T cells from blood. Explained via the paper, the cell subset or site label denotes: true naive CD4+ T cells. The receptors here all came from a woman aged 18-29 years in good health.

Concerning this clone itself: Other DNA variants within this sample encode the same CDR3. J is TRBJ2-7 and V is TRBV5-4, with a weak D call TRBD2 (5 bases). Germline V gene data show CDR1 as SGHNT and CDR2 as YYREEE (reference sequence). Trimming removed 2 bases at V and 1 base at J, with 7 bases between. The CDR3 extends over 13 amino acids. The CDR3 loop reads CASSLTGSYEQYF. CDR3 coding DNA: TGTGCCAGCAGCTTAACGGGGTCCTACGAGCAGTACTTC. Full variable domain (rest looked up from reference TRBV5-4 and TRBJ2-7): ETGVTQSPTHLIKTRGQQVTLRCSSQSGHNTVSWYQQALGQGPQFIFQYYREEENGRGNFPPRFSGLQFPNYSSELNVNALELDDSALYLCASSLTGSYEQYFGPGTRLTVT.

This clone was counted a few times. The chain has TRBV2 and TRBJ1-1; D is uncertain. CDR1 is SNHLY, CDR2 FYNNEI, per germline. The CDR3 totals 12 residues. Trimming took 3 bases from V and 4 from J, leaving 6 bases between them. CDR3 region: CASSDMATEAFF. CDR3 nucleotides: TGTGCCAGCAGTGACATGGCCACTGAAGCTTTCTTT.

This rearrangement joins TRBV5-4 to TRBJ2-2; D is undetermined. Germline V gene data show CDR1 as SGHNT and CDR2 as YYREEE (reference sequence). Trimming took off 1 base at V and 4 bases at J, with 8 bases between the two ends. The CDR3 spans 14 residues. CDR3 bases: TGTGCCAGCAGCTTGTCATGGGGCACCGGGGAGCTGTTTTTT. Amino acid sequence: CASSLSWGTGELFF. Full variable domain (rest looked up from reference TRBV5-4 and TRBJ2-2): ETGVTQSPTHLIKTRGQQVTLRCSSQSGHNTVSWYQQALGQGPQFIFQYYREEENGRGNFPPRFSGLQFPNYSSELNVNALELDDSALYLCASSLSWGTGELFFGEGSRLTVL.

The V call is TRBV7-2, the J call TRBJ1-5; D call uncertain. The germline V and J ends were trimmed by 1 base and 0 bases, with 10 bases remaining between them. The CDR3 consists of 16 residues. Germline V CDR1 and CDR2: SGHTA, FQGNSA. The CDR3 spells CASSLVGGLSNQPQHF. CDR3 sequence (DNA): TGTGCCAGCAGCTTAGTGGGAGGACTTAGCAATCAGCCCCAGCATTTT.

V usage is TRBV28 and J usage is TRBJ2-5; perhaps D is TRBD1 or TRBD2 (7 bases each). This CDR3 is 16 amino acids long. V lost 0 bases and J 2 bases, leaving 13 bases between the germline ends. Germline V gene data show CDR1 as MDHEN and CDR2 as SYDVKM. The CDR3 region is CASSLWAGGVQETQYF. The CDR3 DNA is TGTGCCAGCAGTTTATGGGCAGGGGGGGTTCAAGAGACCCAGTACTTC.

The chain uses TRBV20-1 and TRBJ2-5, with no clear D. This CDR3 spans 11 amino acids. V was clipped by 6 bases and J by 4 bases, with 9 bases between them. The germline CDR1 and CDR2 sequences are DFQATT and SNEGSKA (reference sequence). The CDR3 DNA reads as TGCAGTGCCGCCATGGGAGAGACCCAGTACTTC. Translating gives CSAAMGETQYF.

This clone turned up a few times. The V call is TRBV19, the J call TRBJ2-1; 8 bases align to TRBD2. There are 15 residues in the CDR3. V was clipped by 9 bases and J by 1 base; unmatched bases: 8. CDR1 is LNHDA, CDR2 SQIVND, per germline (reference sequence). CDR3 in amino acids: CASVRTSGSYNEQFF. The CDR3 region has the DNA TGTGCCAGCGTGCGCACTAGCGGATCCTACAATGAGCAGTTCTTC. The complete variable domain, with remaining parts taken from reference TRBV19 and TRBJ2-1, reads DGGITQSPKYLFRKEGQNVTLSCEQNLNHDAMYWYRQDPGQGLRLIYYSQIVNDFQKGDIAEGYSVSREKKESFPLTVTSAQKNPTAFYLCASVRTSGSYNEQFFGPGTRLTVL.

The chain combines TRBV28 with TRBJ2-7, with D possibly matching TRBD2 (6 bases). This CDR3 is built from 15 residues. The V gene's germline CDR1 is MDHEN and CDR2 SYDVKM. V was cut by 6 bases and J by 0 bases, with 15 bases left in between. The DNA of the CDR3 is TGTGCCAGCAGCCAAGGAGGGAGTTCCTCCTACGAGCAGTACTTC. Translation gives CASSQGGSSSYEQYF. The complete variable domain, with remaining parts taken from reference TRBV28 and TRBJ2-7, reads DVKVTQSSRYLVKRTGEKVFLECVQDMDHENMFWYRQDPGLGLRLIYFSYDVKMKEKGDIPEGYSVSREKKERFSLILESASTNQTSMYLCASSQGGSSSYEQYFGPGTRLTVT.

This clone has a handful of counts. In DNA form, the CDR3 reads TGTGCCAGCAGCCAAGCGGCTAGCGGGAGGGCCGCTGGGGAGCTGTTTTTT. This codes for CASSQAASGRAAGELFF. This rearrangement joins TRBV4-2 to TRBJ2-2; 12 positions match TRBD2. The length of the CDR3 is 17 residues. Trimming cost V 1 base and J 8 bases; bases outside gene matches: 8. CDR1 is LGHNA, CDR2 YNFKEQ, per germline.

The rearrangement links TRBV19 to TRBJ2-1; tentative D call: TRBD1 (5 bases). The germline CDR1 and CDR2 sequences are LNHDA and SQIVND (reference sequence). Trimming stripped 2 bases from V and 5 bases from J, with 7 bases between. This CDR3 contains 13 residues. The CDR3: CASSISRDNEQFF. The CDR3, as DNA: TGTGCCAGTAGTATATCCAGGGACAATGAGCAGTTCTTC.

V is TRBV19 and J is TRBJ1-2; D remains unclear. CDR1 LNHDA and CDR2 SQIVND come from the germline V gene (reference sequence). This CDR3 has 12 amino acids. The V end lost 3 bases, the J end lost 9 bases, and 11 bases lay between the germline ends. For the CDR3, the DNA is TGTGCCAGTAGTATCCCGCTTGGCAGCTACACCTTC. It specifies CASSIPLGSYTF.

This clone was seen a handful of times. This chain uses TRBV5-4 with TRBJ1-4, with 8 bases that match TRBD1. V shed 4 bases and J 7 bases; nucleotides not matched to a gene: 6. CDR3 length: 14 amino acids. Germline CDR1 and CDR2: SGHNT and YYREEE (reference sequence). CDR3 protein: CASSVQGASEKLFF. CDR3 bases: TGTGCCAGCAGCGTCCAGGGGGCATCTGAAAAACTGTTTTTT.

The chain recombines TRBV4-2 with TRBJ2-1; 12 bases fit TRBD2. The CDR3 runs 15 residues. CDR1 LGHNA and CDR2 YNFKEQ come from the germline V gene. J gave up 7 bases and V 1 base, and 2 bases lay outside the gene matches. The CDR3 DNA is TGTGCCAGCAGCCAAGGACTAGCGGGAGCGAATGAGCAGTTCTTC. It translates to CASSQGLAGANEQFF.

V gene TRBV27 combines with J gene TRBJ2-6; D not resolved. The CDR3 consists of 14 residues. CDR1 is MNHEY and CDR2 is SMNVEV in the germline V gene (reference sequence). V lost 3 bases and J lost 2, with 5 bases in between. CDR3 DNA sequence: TGTGCCAGCAGTTTCCAGCCTGGGGCCAACGTCCTGACTTTC. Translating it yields CASSFQPGANVLTF. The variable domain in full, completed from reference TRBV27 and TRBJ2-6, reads EAQVTQNPRYLITVTGKKLTVTCSQNMNHEYMSWYRQDPGLGLRQIYYSMNVEVTDKGDVPEGYKVSRKEKRNFPLILESPSPNQTSLYFCASSFQPGANVLTFGAGSRLTVL.

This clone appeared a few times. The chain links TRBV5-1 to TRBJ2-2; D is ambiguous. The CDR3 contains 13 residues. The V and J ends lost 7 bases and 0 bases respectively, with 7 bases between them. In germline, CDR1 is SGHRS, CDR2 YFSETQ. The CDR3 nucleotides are TGCGCCAGCGGCCTATCGAACACCGGGGAGCTGTTTTTT. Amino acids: CASGLSNTGELFF.

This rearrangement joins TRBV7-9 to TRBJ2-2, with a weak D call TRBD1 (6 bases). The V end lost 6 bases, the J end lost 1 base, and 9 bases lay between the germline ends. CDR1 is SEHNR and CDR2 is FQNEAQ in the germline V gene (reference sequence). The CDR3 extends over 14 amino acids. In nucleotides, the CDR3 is TGTGCCAGCAGTAACAGGGTGAACACCGGGGAGCTGTTTTTT. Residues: CASSNRVNTGELFF. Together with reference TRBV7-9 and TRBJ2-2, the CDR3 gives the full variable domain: DTGVSQNPRHKITKRGQNVTFRCDPISEHNRLYWYRQTLGQGPEFLTYFQNEAQLEKSRLLSDRFSAERPKGSFSTLEIQRTEQGDSAMYLCASSNRVNTGELFFGEGSRLTVL.

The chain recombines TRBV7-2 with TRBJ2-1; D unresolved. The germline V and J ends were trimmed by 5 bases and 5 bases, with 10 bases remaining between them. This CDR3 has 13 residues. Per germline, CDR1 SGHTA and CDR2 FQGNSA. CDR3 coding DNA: TGTGCCAGCAGCCCGTGGCCCCACAATGAGCAGTTCTTC. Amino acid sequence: CASSPWPHNEQFF.

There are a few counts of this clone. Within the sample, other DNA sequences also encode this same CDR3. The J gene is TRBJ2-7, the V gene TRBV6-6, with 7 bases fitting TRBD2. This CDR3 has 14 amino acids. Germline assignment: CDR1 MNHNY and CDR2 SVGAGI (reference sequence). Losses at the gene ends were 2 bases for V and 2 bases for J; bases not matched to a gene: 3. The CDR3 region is CASSYGGEAYEQYF. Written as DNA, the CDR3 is TGTGCCAGCAGTTACGGGGGGGAGGCCTACGAGCAGTACTTC.

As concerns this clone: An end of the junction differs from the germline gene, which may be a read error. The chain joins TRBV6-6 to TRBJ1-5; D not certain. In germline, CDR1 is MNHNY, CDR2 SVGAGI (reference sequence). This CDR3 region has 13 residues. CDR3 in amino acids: CASSNSWSGPQHF. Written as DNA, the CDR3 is TGTGCCAGCAGTAACTCCTGGAGCGGGCCCCAGCATTTT.

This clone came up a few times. The chain's CDR3 is CASSKSETGTGVSTKNIQYF. The CDR3 DNA sequence: TGTGCCAGCAGCAAAAGCGAAACGGGGACGGGGGTGTCGACCAAAAACATTCAGTACTTC. The rearrangement uses TRBV21-1 and TRBJ2-4; the table's TRBD2 call for D was not verified on the DNA. TRBV21-1 is a listed pseudogene. The length of the CDR3 is 20 residues.

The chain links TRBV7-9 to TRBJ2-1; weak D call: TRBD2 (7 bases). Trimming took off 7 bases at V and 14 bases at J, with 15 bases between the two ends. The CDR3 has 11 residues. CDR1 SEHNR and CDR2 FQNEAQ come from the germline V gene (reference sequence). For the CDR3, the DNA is TGTGCCAGCACCTGGGGGGGGCCTGAGTTCTTC. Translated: CASTWGGPEFF.

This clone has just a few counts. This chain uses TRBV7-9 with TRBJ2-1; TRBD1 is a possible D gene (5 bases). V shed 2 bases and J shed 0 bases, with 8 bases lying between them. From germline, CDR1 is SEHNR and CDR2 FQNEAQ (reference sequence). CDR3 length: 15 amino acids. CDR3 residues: CASSLYRSSYNEQFF. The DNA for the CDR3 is TGTGCCAGCAGCTTATACAGGAGCTCCTACAATGAGCAGTTCTTC.

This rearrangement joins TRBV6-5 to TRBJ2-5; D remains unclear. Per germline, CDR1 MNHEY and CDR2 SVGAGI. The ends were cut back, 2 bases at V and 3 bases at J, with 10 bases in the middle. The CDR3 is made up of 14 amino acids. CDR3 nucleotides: TGTGCCAGCAGTTACCTCCGGTCCGAAGAGACCCAGTACTTC. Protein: CASSYLRSEETQYF.

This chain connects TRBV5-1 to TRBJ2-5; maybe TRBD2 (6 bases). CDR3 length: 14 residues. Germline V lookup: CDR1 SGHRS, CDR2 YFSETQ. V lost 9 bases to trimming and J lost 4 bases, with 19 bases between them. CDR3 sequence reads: CATSGTHQSETQYF. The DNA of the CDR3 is TGCGCCACCTCCGGGACTCACCAATCAGAGACCCAGTACTTC.

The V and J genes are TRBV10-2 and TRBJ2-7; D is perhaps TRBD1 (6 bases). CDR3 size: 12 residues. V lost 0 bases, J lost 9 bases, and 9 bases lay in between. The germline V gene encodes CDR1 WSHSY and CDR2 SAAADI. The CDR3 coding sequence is TGCGCCAGCAGTGAGTCCGGACAGTTGCAGTACTTC. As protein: CASSESGQLQYF.

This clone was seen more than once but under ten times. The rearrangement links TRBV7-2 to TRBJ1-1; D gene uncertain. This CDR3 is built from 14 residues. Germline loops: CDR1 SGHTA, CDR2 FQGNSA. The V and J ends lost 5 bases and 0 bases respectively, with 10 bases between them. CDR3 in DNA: TGTGCCAGCAGCATTGTTAGGATGAACACTGAAGCTTTCTTT. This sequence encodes CASSIVRMNTEAFF.

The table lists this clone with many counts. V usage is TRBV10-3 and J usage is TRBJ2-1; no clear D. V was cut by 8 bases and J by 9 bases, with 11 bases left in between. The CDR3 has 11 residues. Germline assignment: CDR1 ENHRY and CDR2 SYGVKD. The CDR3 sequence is CAISPGFEQFF. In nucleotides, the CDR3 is TGTGCCATCTCCCCTGGGTTTGAGCAGTTCTTC.

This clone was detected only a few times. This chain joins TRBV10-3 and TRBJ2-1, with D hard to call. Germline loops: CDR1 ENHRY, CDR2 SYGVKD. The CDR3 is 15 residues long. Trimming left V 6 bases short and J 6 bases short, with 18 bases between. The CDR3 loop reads CAISAGPKESNEQFF. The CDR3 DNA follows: TGTGCCATCAGCGCCGGGCCTAAGGAGTCCAATGAGCAGTTCTTC.

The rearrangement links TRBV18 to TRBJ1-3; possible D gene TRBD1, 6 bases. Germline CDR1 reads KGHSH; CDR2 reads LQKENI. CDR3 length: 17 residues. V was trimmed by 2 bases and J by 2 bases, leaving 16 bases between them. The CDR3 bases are TGTGCCAGCTCACCATCTGCACAGGGCGCGGCTGGAAACACCATATATTTT. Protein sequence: CASSPSAQGAAGNTIYF. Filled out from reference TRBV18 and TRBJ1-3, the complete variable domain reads NAGVMQNPRHLVRRRGQEARLRCSPMKGHSHVYWYRQLPEEGLKFMVYLQKENIIDESGMPKERFSAEFPKEGPSILRIQQVVRGDSAAYFCASSPSAQGAAGNTIYFGEGSWLTVV.

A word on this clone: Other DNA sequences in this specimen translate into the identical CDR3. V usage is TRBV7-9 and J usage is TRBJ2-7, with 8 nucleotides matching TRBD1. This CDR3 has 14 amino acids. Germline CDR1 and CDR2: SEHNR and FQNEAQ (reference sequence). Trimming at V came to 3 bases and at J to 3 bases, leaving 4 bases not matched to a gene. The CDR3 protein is CASSFGTGDYEQYF. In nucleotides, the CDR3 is TGTGCCAGCAGCTTCGGGACAGGAGACTACGAGCAGTACTTC. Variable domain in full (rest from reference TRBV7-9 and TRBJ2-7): DTGVSQNPRHKITKRGQNVTFRCDPISEHNRLYWYRQTLGQGPEFLTYFQNEAQLEKSRLLSDRFSAERPKGSFSTLEIQRTEQGDSAMYLCASSFGTGDYEQYFGPGTRLTVT.